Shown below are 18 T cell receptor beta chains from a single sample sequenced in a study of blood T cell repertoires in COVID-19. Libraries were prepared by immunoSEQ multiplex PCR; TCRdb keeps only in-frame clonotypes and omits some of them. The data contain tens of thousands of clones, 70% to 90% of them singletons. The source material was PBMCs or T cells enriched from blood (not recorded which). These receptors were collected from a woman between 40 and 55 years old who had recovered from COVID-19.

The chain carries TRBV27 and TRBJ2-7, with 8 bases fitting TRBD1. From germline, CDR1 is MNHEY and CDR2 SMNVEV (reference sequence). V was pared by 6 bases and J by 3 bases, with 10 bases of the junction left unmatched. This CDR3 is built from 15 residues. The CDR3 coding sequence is TGTGCCAGCAGCGTCGACAGGGGAAGAAGCTACGAGCAGTACTTC. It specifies CASSVDRGRSYEQYF.

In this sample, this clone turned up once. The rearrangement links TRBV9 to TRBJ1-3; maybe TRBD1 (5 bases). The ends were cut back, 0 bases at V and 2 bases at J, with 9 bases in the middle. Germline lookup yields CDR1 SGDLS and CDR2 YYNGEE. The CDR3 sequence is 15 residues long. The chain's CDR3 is CASSVEGFAGNTIYF. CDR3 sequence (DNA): TGTGCCAGCAGCGTAGAGGGGTTCGCTGGAAACACCATATATTTT.

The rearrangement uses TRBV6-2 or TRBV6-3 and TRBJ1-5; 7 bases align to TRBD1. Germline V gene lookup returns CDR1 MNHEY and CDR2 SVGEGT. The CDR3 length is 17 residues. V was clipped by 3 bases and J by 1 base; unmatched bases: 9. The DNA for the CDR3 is TGTGCCAGCAGTTATTCGGGAGGGGGCTTCAGCAATCAGCCCCAGCATTTT. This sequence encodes CASSYSGGGFSNQPQHF.

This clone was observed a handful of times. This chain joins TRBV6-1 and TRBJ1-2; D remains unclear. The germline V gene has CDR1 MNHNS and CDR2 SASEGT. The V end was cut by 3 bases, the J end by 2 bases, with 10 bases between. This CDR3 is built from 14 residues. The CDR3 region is CASSDSSSNYGYTF. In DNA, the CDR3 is TGTGCCAGCAGTGATTCGTCTTCCAACTATGGCTACACCTTC.

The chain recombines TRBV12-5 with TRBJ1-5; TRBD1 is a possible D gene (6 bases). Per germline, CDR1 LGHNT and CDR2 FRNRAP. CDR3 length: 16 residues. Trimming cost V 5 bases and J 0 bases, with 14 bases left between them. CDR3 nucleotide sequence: TGTGCTAGTGGTCCCTCGGACAGAGTTAGCAATCAGCCCCAGCATTTT. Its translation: CASGPSDRVSNQPQHF.

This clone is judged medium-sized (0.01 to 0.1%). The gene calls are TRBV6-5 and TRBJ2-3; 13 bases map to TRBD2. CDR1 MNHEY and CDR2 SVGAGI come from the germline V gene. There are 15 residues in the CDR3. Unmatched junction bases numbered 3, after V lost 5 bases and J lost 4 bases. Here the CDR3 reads CASSRTSGGPDTQYF. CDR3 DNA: TGTGCCAGCAGTAGGACTAGCGGGGGCCCAGATACGCAGTATTTT.

CDR3 nucleotide sequence: TGTGCCAGTAACGGGGGGACAGGTCAGCCCCAGCATTTT. Amino acid sequence: CASNGGTGQPQHF. The genes are TRBV19 and TRBJ1-5; 8 nucleotides agree with TRBD1. Germline CDR1 reads LNHDA; CDR2 reads SQIVND (reference sequence). J gave up 6 bases and V 7 bases, and 5 bases lay outside the gene matches. This CDR3 spans 13 amino acids. The entire variable domain, with the rest obtained from reference TRBV19 and TRBJ1-5, is as follows: DGGITQSPKYLFRKEGQNVTLSCEQNLNHDAMYWYRQDPGQGLRLIYYSQIVNDFQKGDIAEGYSVSREKKESFPLTVTSAQKNPTAFYLCASNGGTGQPQHFGDGTRLSIL.

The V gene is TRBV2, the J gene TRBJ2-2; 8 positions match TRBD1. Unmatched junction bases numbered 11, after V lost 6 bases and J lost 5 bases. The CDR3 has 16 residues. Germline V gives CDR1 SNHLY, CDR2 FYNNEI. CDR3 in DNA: TGTGCCAGCAGGTCAAGGACAGGGAACCCTACCGGGGAGCTGTTTTTT. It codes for CASRSRTGNPTGELFF.

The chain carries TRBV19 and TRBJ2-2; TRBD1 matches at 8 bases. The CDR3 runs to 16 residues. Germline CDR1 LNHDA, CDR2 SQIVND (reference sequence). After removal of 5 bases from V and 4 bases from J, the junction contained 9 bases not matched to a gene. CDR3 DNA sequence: TGTGCCAGTAGTCTAGTTCCAGGGGGCCGCACCGGGGAGCTGTTTTTT. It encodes CASSLVPGGRTGELFF.

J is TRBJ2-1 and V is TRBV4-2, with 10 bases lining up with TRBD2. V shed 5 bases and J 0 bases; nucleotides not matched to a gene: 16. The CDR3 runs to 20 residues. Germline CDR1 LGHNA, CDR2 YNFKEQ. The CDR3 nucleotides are TGTGCCAGCAGCAAGAGTCCGATAGCGGGGGGCCTGAGCTCCTACAATGAGCAGTTCTTC. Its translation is CASSKSPIAGGLSSYNEQFF.

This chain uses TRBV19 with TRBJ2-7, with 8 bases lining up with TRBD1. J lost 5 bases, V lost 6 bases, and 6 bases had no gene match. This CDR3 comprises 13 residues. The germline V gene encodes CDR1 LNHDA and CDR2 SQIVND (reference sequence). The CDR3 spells CASRPGTGDEQYF. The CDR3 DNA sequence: TGTGCCAGTAGACCCGGGACAGGTGACGAGCAGTACTTC.

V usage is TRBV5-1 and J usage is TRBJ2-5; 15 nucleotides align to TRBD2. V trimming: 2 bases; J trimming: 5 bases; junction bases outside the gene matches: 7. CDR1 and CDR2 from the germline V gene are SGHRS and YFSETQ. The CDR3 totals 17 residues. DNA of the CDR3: TGCGCCAGCAGCTTCGGACTAGCGGGGGGGCTAATGGAGACCCAGTACTTC. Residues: CASSFGLAGGLMETQYF.

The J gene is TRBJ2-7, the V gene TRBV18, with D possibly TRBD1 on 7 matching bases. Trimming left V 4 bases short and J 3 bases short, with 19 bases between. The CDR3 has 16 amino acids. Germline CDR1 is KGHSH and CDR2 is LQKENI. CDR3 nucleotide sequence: TGTGCCAGCTCACAAGGAGGGGGCGATCCCCTCTACGAGCAGTACTTC. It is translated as CASSQGGGDPLYEQYF.

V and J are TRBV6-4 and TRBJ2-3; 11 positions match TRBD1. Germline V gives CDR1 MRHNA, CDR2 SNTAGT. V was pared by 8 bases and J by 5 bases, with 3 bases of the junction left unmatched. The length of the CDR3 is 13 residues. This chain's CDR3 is CASGQGAEDTQYF. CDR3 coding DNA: TGTGCCAGCGGACAGGGGGCGGAAGATACGCAGTATTTT.

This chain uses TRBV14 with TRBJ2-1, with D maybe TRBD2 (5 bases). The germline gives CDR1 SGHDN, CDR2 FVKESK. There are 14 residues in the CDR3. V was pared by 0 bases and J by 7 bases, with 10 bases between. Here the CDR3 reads CASSQDLARNEQFF. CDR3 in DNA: TGTGCCAGCAGCCAAGATCTAGCAAGGAATGAGCAGTTCTTC.

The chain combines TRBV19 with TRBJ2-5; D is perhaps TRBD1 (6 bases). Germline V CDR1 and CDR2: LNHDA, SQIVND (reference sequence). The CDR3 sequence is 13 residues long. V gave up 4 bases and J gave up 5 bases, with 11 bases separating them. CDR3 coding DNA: TGTGCCAGTAGTACGGACAGCGCGGAGACCCAGTACTTC. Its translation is CASSTDSAETQYF.

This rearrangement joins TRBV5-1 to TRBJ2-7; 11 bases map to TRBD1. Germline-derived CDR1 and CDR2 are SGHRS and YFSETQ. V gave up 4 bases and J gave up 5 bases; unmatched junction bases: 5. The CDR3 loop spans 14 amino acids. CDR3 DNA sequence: TGCGCCAGCAGCCTCGGACAGGGGGCCGACGAGCAGTACTTC. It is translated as CASSLGQGADEQYF.

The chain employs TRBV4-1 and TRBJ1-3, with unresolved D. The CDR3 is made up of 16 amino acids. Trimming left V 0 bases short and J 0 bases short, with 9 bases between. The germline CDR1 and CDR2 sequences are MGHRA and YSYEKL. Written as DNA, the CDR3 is TGCGCCAGCAGCCAAGAGGGCAAGTTCTCTGGAAACACCATATATTTT. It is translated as CASSQEGKFSGNTIYF.